This T cell receptor (beta chain) comes out of a study of primary melanoma T cells and metastatic recurrence (dated by TCRdb to 2018 to 2020). Background on the whole study: The cohort comprised under 200 primary melanomas of stage T2 to T4, with thickness greater than 1 mm. The study examined whether T-cell fraction and T-cell repertoire clonality in primary melanoma tumors predicted patient outcome. The T-cell fraction measured by TCR beta sequencing was compared against progression-free survival as the clinical outcome. Histopathological grading of tumor-infiltrating lymphocytes served as the comparison point for the T-cell fraction derived from sequencing. The paper's findings and limits, for the study overall: An effective T-cell-mediated antitumor response in primary melanoma was presented by the authors only as a suggestion rather than as a demonstrated mechanism. The tumor T-cell fraction reportedly predicted progression-free survival independently of thickness, ulceration, mitotic rate and age. Protection appeared to be conferred by a T-cell fraction above 20% regardless of ulceration status, mitotic rate or nodal disease. Adding T-cell fraction to tumor thickness reportedly improved progression-free survival prediction more than adding any other histopathological variable.

This clone was seen more than once but under ten times. Its antigen is currently not known. No base qualities exist here, and no much larger clone lies one base off it. Patients had primary melanoma that had been surgically resected and was considered potentially curable but at risk of metastatic recurrence. Relative to germline, V is missing 3 bases and J is missing 0 bases, with 6 bases of the junction outside any gene match. CDR1 LNHDA and CDR2 SQIVND are derived from the germline V gene (reference sequence). The CDR3 covers 17 residues, taking in both the cysteine and the phenylalanine. Only the CDR3 portion is preserved as DNA: 51 bases, with reading frame beginning at the first base. The receptor library was made with the immunoSEQ multiplex PCR assay. Primary melanoma tumor tissue was subjected to high-throughput sequencing of the T-cell receptor beta chain. The source study handled its data this way. Repertoire analyses included TCRB CDR3 sharing between samples and the distribution of insertions and deletions. The predictive value of the T-cell fraction was ranked against histopathological variables by a gradient-boosted model. TCRdb re-hosts the immuneACCESS table, in-frame sequences only. Its copies lack some clones; in the studies checked, an unresolved V gene accounts for under half of them, and the cause for the rest is not known. The V and J calls and clone size were taken over from that table, and D and trimming were inferred from the DNA. In all, the sample holds 250 to 400 clones, and less than 70% of those were seen once. Of the sample, more than 9% is held by the ten largest clones.

The origin of this receptor is a human donor with melanoma. The sample was melanoma tumor tissue. Rearrangement joined TRBV19 to TRBJ2-1, and 9 junction bases match TRBD2. The DNA is TGTGCCAGTAGTATGGGCGGCGGGAGGGGCTCCTACAATGAGCAGTTCTTC. Its protein reads: CASSMGGGRGSYNEQFF.